A selection of T cell receptor beta chains follows, all from one sample in a study of neurological immune-mediated disorders. Each CDR3 protein gets one entry after TCRdb re-called the 5' RACE reads with MiXCR. The sample shows roughly 70,000 distinct CDR3 sequences, around 3.9% of them seen only once. The source material was PBMCs. These receptors were collected from a man in his thirties or forties with multiple sclerosis. The conserved cysteine and the conserved F or W are not part of the CDR3 here. D genes are given only for firm matches.

CDR3 | J | V | D
ASGRGWGETEAF | TRBJ1-1 | TRBV5-1 | NA
ASSEGTGNTGELF | TRBJ2-2 | TRBV4-1 | TRBD1
SALRPLFTDTQY | TRBJ2-3 | TRBV20-1 | NA
ASSGAGANTIY | TRBJ1-3 | TRBV12-3/TRBV12-4 | NA
SVGILGTGLYEQY | TRBJ2-7 | TRBV29-1 | TRBD1
ASSLNRGATEAF | TRBJ1-1 | TRBV7-2 | TRBD1
ASRGQGRAEAF | TRBJ1-1 | TRBV27 | NA
ASSQTSGEQY | TRBJ2-7 | TRBV5-1 | NA
ASSREGGAYTGELF | TRBJ2-2 | TRBV3-1 | TRBD1
ASRNDRQETQY | TRBJ2-5 | TRBV7-2 | NA
ATSDSSGSYT | TRBJ1-2 | TRBV24-1 | NA
ASSLGTSGGSAYNEQF | TRBJ2-1 | TRBV5-1 | TRBD2
SASKPRSNQPQH | TRBJ1-5 | TRBV20-1 | NA
ALRMTGGLNGYT | TRBJ1-2 | TRBV10-3 | TRBD1
ASSHRGDYGYT | TRBJ1-2 | TRBV6-5 | TRBD1
ASSLTGGIYGYT | TRBJ1-2 | TRBV2 | NA
SARTGGNQPQH | TRBJ1-5 | TRBV20-1 | TRBD1
ASSQVGQYNQPQN | TRBJ1-5 | TRBV4-1 | NA
ASSGNYEQY | TRBJ2-7 | TRBV10-2 | NA
ASGLGTTRGNTIY | TRBJ1-3 | TRBV12-5 | NA
ASSVTGTGGSGDYGYT | TRBJ1-2 | TRBV2 | TRBD1
ASSLVSLAGGPQETQY | TRBJ2-5 | TRBV5-1 | TRBD2
ASSLDASGGTRTQY | TRBJ2-5 | TRBV7-2 | TRBD2
SVEDSATNYNEQF | TRBJ2-1 | TRBV29-1 | NA
SARVPGLNTEAF | TRBJ1-1 | TRBV20-1 | NA
ASSLGSLGNTDTQY | TRBJ2-3 | TRBV7-6 | NA
ASSGRVSYNEQF | TRBJ2-1 | TRBV2 | NA
ASSLAGGEQF | TRBJ2-1 | TRBV7-9 | NA
ASSQWRVSKNTEAF | TRBJ1-1 | TRBV16 | NA
ASSLGGTLGYEQY | TRBJ2-7 | TRBV13 | NA
ASSLEGTAGNQPQH | TRBJ1-5 | TRBV5-1 | NA
AIKNHPLGQGPSQETQY | TRBJ2-5 | TRBV10-3 | TRBD1
SARDPVYDNSPLH | TRBJ1-6 | TRBV20-1 | NA
SASILGGPGNTIY | TRBJ1-3 | TRBV20-1 | NA
ASSYPGAGTEAF | TRBJ1-1 | TRBV6-2/TRBV6-3 | NA
ASSQTVNYGYT | TRBJ1-2 | TRBV6-5 | NA
ASSSVPGAGEQY | TRBJ2-7 | TRBV7-2 | NA
ASSPGTRGGYEQY | TRBJ2-7 | TRBV27 | TRBD2
AWRIYSPNTEAF | TRBJ1-1 | TRBV30 | NA
ASSQDRNNQPQH | TRBJ1-5 | TRBV4-1 | NA
ASSHRGESSYEQY | TRBJ2-7 | TRBV7-2 | NA
ASSSGVGEAF | TRBJ1-1 | TRBV7-8 | NA
ASSQGRNPYNEQF | TRBJ2-1 | TRBV3-1 | NA
ASSQGTGGNWYEQY | TRBJ2-7 | TRBV4-1 | TRBD1
ASSLGGAGFTDTQY | TRBJ2-3 | TRBV7-2 | NA